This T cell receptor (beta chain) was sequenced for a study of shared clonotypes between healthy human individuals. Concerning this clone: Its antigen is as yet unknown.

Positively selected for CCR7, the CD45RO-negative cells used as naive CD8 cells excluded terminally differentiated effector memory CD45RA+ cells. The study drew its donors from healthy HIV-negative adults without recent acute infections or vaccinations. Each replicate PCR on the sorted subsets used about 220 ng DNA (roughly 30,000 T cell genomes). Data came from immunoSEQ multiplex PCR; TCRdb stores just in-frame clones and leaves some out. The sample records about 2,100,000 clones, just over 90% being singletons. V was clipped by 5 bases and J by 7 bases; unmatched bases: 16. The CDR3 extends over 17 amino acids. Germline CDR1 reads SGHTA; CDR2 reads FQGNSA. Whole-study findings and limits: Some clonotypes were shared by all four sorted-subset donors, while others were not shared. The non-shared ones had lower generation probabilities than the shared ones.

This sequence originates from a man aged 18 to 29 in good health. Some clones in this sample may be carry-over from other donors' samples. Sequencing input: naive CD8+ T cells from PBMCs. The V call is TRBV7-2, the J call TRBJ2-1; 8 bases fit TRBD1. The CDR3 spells CASSNRTGWGGWNEQFF. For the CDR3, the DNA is TGTGCCAGCAGCAACCGGACAGGGTGGGGCGGCTGGAATGAGCAGTTCTTC.